Shown below are 28 T cell receptor beta chains from a single sample sequenced in a study of cytomegalovirus exposure and HLA in healthy donors. Both 60 Vbeta primers and 13 Jbeta primers went into the PCR. Sequencing was performed with immunoSEQ multiplex PCR; in TCRdb, only in-frame clones are kept and a portion is missing. The sample consists of roughly 200,000 clones, 70% to 85% of them appearing once. Sequenced sample: PBMCs. Receptors were obtained from a man in his forties in good health and CMV-seropositive.

This clone was counted a single time. The gene calls are TRBV19 and TRBJ1-2; weak D call: TRBD1 (5 bases). V was pared by 7 bases and J by 7 bases, with 19 bases between. From germline, CDR1 is LNHDA and CDR2 SQIVND (reference sequence). The CDR3 extends over 14 amino acids. The CDR3 protein is CASTQTSGGSGYTF. As DNA, the CDR3 is TGTGCCAGTACTCAAACCTCGGGGGGGTCTGGCTACACCTTC.

J is TRBJ1-4 and V is TRBV18; D gene uncertain. V shed 3 bases and J shed 7 bases, with 18 bases lying between them. The CDR3 runs 16 residues. Germline V CDR1 and CDR2: KGHSH, LQKENI. The CDR3 protein is CASSPQWASNIEKLFF. The DNA of the CDR3 is TGTGCCAGCTCACCCCAATGGGCCAGTAACATTGAAAAACTGTTTTTT.

The chain couples TRBV15 to TRBJ2-4; tentatively, D is TRBD2 (6 bases). The CDR3 loop spans 15 amino acids. The germline V and J ends were trimmed by 5 bases and 0 bases, with 11 bases remaining between them. Germline V gives CDR1 LNHNV, CDR2 YYDKDF (reference sequence). DNA of the CDR3: TGTGCCACCAGCGTCCCGGGACTAGCCAAAAACATTCAGTACTTC. This encodes CATSVPGLAKNIQYF.

The rearrangement joins TRBV7-8 to TRBJ2-5; a possible D gene is TRBD2 (6 bases). This CDR3 is 14 amino acids long. Germline V gene data show CDR1 as SGHVS and CDR2 as FQNEAQ. Deletions cut 5 bases from V and 5 bases from J, with 15 bases between. This CDR3 reads CASSPGLGMETQYF. Here the CDR3 DNA reads TGTGCCAGCAGCCCGGGACTGGGGATGGAGACCCAGTACTTC.

The chain links TRBV5-1 to TRBJ2-1; 8 nucleotides align to TRBD1. The CDR3 sequence is 16 residues long. Germline values: CDR1 SGHRS, CDR2 YFSETQ. The trim removed 4 bases at V and 3 bases at J, leaving 9 bases unmatched. DNA of the CDR3: TGCGCCAGCAGCCCGACGACAGGGGTTGGCTACAATGAGCAGTTCTTC. It codes for CASSPTTGVGYNEQFF.

The V call is TRBV6-1, the J call TRBJ2-7; 8 bases line up with TRBD1. Germline V lookup: CDR1 MNHNS, CDR2 SASEGT. The J segment lost 7 bases and the V segment lost 6 bases, leaving 8 bases of the junction unmatched. This CDR3 has 13 amino acids. The CDR3 region has the DNA TGTGCCAGCAGACTCCAGGGGGCCGGGGAGCAGTACTTC. Translated, it gives CASRLQGAGEQYF.

The chain employs TRBV5-4 and TRBJ2-1, with 8 bases aligning to TRBD1. The germline V gene has CDR1 SGHNT and CDR2 YYREEE (reference sequence). Trimming cost V 5 bases and J 8 bases; bases outside gene matches: 12. This CDR3 region has 15 residues. Here the CDR3 reads CASRYRGAALDEQFF. CDR3 DNA sequence: TGTGCCAGCAGGTACAGGGGGGCGGCTTTGGATGAGCAGTTCTTC.

This chain joins TRBV5-1 and TRBJ2-4; 8 positions agree with TRBD1. The CDR3 totals 16 residues. The J segment lost 2 bases and the V segment lost 2 bases, leaving 6 bases of the junction unmatched. CDR1 SGHRS and CDR2 YFSETQ come from the germline V gene. This CDR3 is CASSLGQGDSKNIQYF. Here the CDR3 DNA reads TGCGCCAGCAGCTTAGGACAGGGCGATTCCAAAAACATTCAGTACTTC.

This clone was detected once. This rearrangement joins TRBV19 to TRBJ2-2; 12 bases are a match to TRBD2. The germline gives CDR1 LNHDA, CDR2 SQIVND (reference sequence). Trimming at V came to 3 bases and at J to 5 bases, leaving 16 bases not matched to a gene. This CDR3 spans 20 amino acids. CDR3 coding DNA: TGTGCCAGTAGTATCCGACCCCAGACTAGCGGGAGTCTAGTTACCGGGGAGCTGTTTTTT. This sequence encodes CASSIRPQTSGSLVTGELFF.

V is TRBV7-2 and J is TRBJ2-2; TRBD2 agrees at 8 bases. This CDR3 comprises 16 residues. Losses at the gene ends were 1 base for V and 7 bases for J; bases not matched to a gene: 8. The germline V gene encodes CDR1 SGHTA and CDR2 FQGNSA. For the CDR3, the DNA is TGTGCCAGCAGCTTAGGGTCGGGAGGGGGGAACGGGGAGCTGTTTTTT. The encoded protein is CASSLGSGGGNGELFF.

The table lists this clone with a few counts. The chain couples TRBV5-6 to TRBJ1-2; D remains ambiguous. The V and J ends lost 2 bases and 2 bases respectively, with 10 bases between them. Per the germline V gene, CDR1 is SGHDT and CDR2 is YYEEEE. CDR3 length: 14 residues. The CDR3 nucleotides are TGTGCCAGCAGCTTAGAACAGACGAACTATGGCTACACCTTC. It is translated as CASSLEQTNYGYTF.

This chain uses TRBV12-5 with TRBJ2-6, with D perhaps TRBD2 (7 bases). Germline lookup yields CDR1 LGHNT and CDR2 FRNRAP. V dropped 6 bases and J dropped 3 bases, with 18 bases sitting between them. The CDR3 extends over 17 amino acids. CDR3 nucleotide sequence: TGTGCTAGTGGCCTGGCGGGGGCGGTAAATGGGGCCAACGTCCTGACTTTC. Translation gives CASGLAGAVNGANVLTF.

The chain is built from TRBV5-1 and TRBJ2-7; 7 bases fit TRBD1. Trimming cost V 7 bases and J 1 base; bases outside gene matches: 8. This CDR3 has 14 residues. Per the germline V gene, CDR1 is SGHRS and CDR2 is YFSETQ. CDR3 in amino acids: CASRTWTGSYEQYF. CDR3 nucleotides: TGCGCCAGCCGTACGTGGACAGGTTCCTACGAGCAGTACTTC.

The CDR3 region is CASSKTLQVYNEQFF. The DNA for the CDR3 is TGTGCCAGTAGTAAAACCCTACAGGTGTACAATGAGCAGTTCTTC. The rearrangement joins TRBV19 to TRBJ2-1; D is perhaps TRBD1 (5 bases). The germline V and J ends were trimmed by 4 bases and 4 bases, with 14 bases remaining between them. The CDR3 has 15 residues. Germline CDR1 LNHDA, CDR2 SQIVND (reference sequence).

The V gene is TRBV28, the J gene TRBJ2-5; weak D call: TRBD1 (6 bases). The germline V gene encodes CDR1 MDHEN and CDR2 SYDVKM. V was clipped by 5 bases and J by 4 bases, with 11 bases between them. The CDR3 has 13 residues. This CDR3 is CASSETGLETQYF. CDR3 in DNA: TGTGCCAGCAGTGAAACAGGGTTAGAGACCCAGTACTTC.

This chain links TRBV29-1 with TRBJ2-1; 10 bases fit TRBD1. The V gene's germline CDR1 is SQVTM and CDR2 ANQGSEA. The CDR3 runs 14 residues. V was clipped by 5 bases and J by 7 bases; unmatched bases: 8. This CDR3 is CSVKRQGAENEQFF. DNA of the CDR3: TGCAGCGTTAAAAGACAGGGGGCGGAGAATGAGCAGTTCTTC.

V and J are TRBV27 and TRBJ2-3, with D possibly being TRBD1 (5 bases). There are 16 residues in the CDR3. The germline gives CDR1 MNHEY, CDR2 SMNVEV (reference sequence). Trimming took 7 bases from V and 4 from J, leaving 21 bases between them. The CDR3 region is CASTPRKPVGADTQYF. The DNA of the CDR3 is TGTGCCAGCACCCCCCGTAAACCAGTAGGGGCAGATACGCAGTATTTT.

V and J are TRBV19 and TRBJ2-2; TRBD2 matches 14 bases. Germline loops: CDR1 LNHDA, CDR2 SQIVND (reference sequence). V dropped 4 bases and J dropped 4; count of bases not matched to a gene: 11. The CDR3 loop spans 19 amino acids. The CDR3 is CASSTSGLAGVGGTGELFF. CDR3 DNA: TGTGCCAGTAGTACATCGGGACTAGCGGGAGTCGGCGGCACCGGGGAGCTGTTTTTT.

The genes are TRBV19 and TRBJ2-1; TRBD2 aligns across 8 bases. The germline CDR1 and CDR2 sequences are LNHDA and SQIVND (reference sequence). Trimming took 6 bases from V and 8 from J; bases not matched to a gene: 9. The CDR3 has 14 amino acids. CDR3 nucleotides: TGTGCCAGTAGACGGACTAGCTGGGTGCATGAGCAGTTCTTC. Residues: CASRRTSWVHEQFF.

The rearrangement uses TRBV2 and TRBJ2-2; 10 bases are shared with TRBD1. Per germline, CDR1 SNHLY and CDR2 FYNNEI. The V segment lost 6 bases and the J segment 4 bases; nucleotides outside the gene matches: 2. This CDR3 comprises 14 residues. CDR3 sequence (DNA): TGTGCCAGCAGCTGGACAGGGGGCACCGGGGAGCTGTTTTTT. This gives the protein CASSWTGGTGELFF.

In this sample, this clone turned up once. V gene TRBV15 combines with J gene TRBJ2-3; D gene uncertain. Trimming pared 0 bases from V and 2 bases from J, leaving 12 bases between. The germline V gene encodes CDR1 LNHNV and CDR2 YYDKDF (reference sequence). The CDR3 extends over 16 amino acids. In nucleotides, the CDR3 is TGTGCCACCAGCAGAGAAGGTAGTCTAGTCACAGATACGCAGTATTTT. Encoded protein: CATSREGSLVTDTQYF.

The chain is built from TRBV5-1 and TRBJ1-4; the D is unclear. This CDR3 is 16 amino acids long. Germline assignment: CDR1 SGHRS and CDR2 YFSETQ. Trimming removed 0 bases from V and 6 bases from J, with 15 bases in between. The CDR3 sequence: CASSLGGSGEYEKLFF. CDR3 coding DNA: TGCGCCAGCAGCTTGGGCGGTTCGGGAGAGTATGAAAAACTGTTTTTT. The full variable domain, completed using reference TRBV5-1 and TRBJ1-4, is KAGVTQTPRYLIKTRGQQVTLSCSPISGHRSVSWYQQTPGQGLQFLFEYFSETQRNKGNFPGRFSGRQFSNSRSEMNVSTLELGDSALYLCASSLGGSGEYEKLFFGSGTQLSVL.

V usage is TRBV7-6 and J usage is TRBJ2-5; no definite D call. Germline-derived CDR1 and CDR2 are SGHVS and FNYEAQ. The CDR3 extends over 14 amino acids. V gave up 2 bases and J gave up 1 base, with 8 bases separating them. CDR3 amino acids: CASSLNSPQETQYF. CDR3 nucleotide sequence: TGTGCCAGCAGCTTAAACAGCCCCCAAGAGACCCAGTACTTC.

The chain couples TRBV19 to TRBJ1-4, with D maybe TRBD1 (6 bases). V was trimmed by 4 bases and J by 0 bases, leaving 9 bases between them. The CDR3 covers 15 residues. CDR1 LNHDA and CDR2 SQIVND come from the germline V gene (reference sequence). The CDR3 region has the DNA TGTGCCAGTAGTAGACAGGACGCAACTAATGAAAAACTGTTTTTT. It is translated as CASSRQDATNEKLFF.

The chain has TRBV7-9 and TRBJ1-2; TRBD1 agrees at 8 bases. This CDR3 region has 15 residues. The V segment lost 5 bases and the J segment 6 bases; nucleotides outside the gene matches: 11. Germline CDR1 and CDR2: SEHNR and FQNEAQ (reference sequence). CDR3 in amino acids: CASSLGMDREDGYTF. The CDR3 nucleotides are TGTGCCAGCAGCCTCGGCATGGACAGGGAAGATGGCTACACCTTC.

The chain carries TRBV7-3 and TRBJ2-7; TRBD1 aligns across 11 bases. Trimming cost V 5 bases and J 4 bases; bases outside gene matches: 7. The germline V gene has CDR1 SGHTA and CDR2 FQGTGA. The CDR3 is made up of 15 amino acids. The chain's CDR3 is CASSQMGTGGYEQYF. The CDR3 DNA is TGTGCCAGCAGCCAAATGGGGACAGGGGGTTACGAGCAGTACTTC.

CDR3 sequence reads: CASSQEGAGLGETQYF. In nucleotides, the CDR3 is TGTGCCAGCAGCCAAGAGGGGGCAGGCCTGGGAGAGACCCAGTACTTC. V and J are TRBV4-2 and TRBJ2-5; maybe TRBD1 (6 bases). Germline V gene lookup returns CDR1 LGHNA and CDR2 YNFKEQ. Trimming cost V 0 bases and J 4 bases, with 15 bases left between them. The CDR3 has 16 amino acids.

The table lists this clone with a few counts. The chain combines TRBV7-2 with TRBJ2-7, with 11 bases fitting TRBD2. The germline V gene encodes CDR1 SGHTA and CDR2 FQGNSA. The CDR3 is 14 residues long. With 1 base clipped from V and 5 bases from J, the junction kept 1 base outside the gene matches. CDR3 residues: CASSLVLAGDEQYF. In DNA, the CDR3 is TGTGCCAGCAGCTTAGTACTAGCGGGGGACGAGCAGTACTTC.